This T cell receptor beta chain emerged from a study of T cells in Graves' hyperthyroidism and ophthalmopathy. In the study overall: Peripheral blood collection took place at initial diagnosis, before any treatment.

Uncontrolled infection, other autoimmune disease, pregnancy and lactation each barred patients from inclusion. CDR3 length: 17 amino acids. Trimming took 3 bases from V and 3 from J; bases not matched to a gene: 7. This clonotype was seen repeatedly, ten times or more. TCR beta CDR3 regions were amplified from RNA. Using the HTBI primer set, a first-round RT-PCR was run on the TCR CDR3. TCRdb ran MiXCR on the multiplex PCR reads and lists one entry per CDR3 protein. The sample has about 380,000 distinct CDR3 sequences, roughly 14% seen once. This chain uses TRBV12-3 or TRBV12-4 with TRBJ2-1; 11 nucleotides match TRBD1. Sequences were obtained from blood. The clonotype originates from a man aged 30 to 45 with Graves' hyperthyroidism that later progressed to Graves' ophthalmopathy. The CDR3 bases are TGTGCCAGCAGTTTCGATGGGACAGGGGGATACTACAATGAGCAGTTCTTC. Its protein product is CASSFDGTGGYYNEQFF.